This TCR beta chain was identified in a study of cytomegalovirus exposure and HLA in healthy donors. Study findings and constraints: In vitro testing confirmed a few CMV-associated chains as specific for CMV antigens. Cytomegalovirus association was assigned to 150 to 200 TCR beta chains.

Produced via immunoSEQ multiplex PCR; TCRdb's table is partial and in-frame only. The top ten hold 1.1% of the sample, which has approximately 240,000 clones, over 80% seen once. Notes on this clone: Antigen specificity is unknown.

The receptor comes from a woman aged 18-29 years in good health and CMV-seronegative. The sample comprised PBMCs.

In nucleotides, the CDR3 is TGTGCCAGCAGCTTAACACAGGGACCCGAGCAGTACTTC. Translated: CASSLTQGPEQYF. The rearrangement links TRBV7-6 to TRBJ2-7; perhaps TRBD1 as D (6 bases). With 2 bases removed from V and 6 bases from J, the gap between germline ends came to 11 bases. The length of the CDR3 is 13 residues. CDR1 SGHVS and CDR2 FNYEAQ come from the germline V gene.